The 9 T cell receptor beta chains below all came from one sample that was sequenced in a study of T cell repertoires in cytomegalovirus infection. TCRdb ran MiXCR on the reads and lists one entry per CDR3 protein. The sample consists of about 920,000 distinct CDR3 sequences, roughly 31% of them appearing once. The antigens these receptors bind are not known. The input for sequencing was cultured CD8+ T cells from PBMCs, taken from culture after CMV antigen stimulation. These receptors were collected from a human donor in good health (CMV status not recorded). Some clones in this sample may be carry-over from other donors' samples.

The chain has TRBV19 and TRBJ1-5; 11 bases fit TRBD1. Germline assignment: CDR1 LNHDA and CDR2 SQIVND (reference sequence). CDR3 size: 15 residues. V shed 3 bases and J 7 bases; nucleotides not matched to a gene: 5. In nucleotides, the CDR3 is TGTGCCAGTAGTATGTTGGGACAGGGGGTACAGCCCCAGCATTTT. It yields the protein CASSMLGQGVQPQHF.

The chain carries TRBV29-1 and TRBJ1-1; possible D gene TRBD1, 5 bases. This CDR3 spans 12 amino acids. Between the trimmed V and J ends, which lost 6 bases and 0 bases, there was a span of 8 bases. Germline V gene lookup returns CDR1 SQVTM and CDR2 ANQGSEA. This CDR3 reads CSVGTVNTEAFF. The CDR3 DNA is TGCAGCGTCGGGACTGTGAACACTGAAGCTTTCTTT.

This clonotype appeared a few times. J is TRBJ1-2 and V is TRBV7-6; 8 nucleotides agree with TRBD1. Germline V gives CDR1 SGHVS, CDR2 FNYEAQ. CDR3 size: 16 residues. Trimming removed 4 bases from V and 2 bases from J; junction bases left unmatched: 9. CDR3: CASSSTGDKANYGYTF. In DNA form, the CDR3 reads TGTGCCAGCAGCTCGACAGGGGATAAGGCCAACTATGGCTACACCTTC.

This clonotype was recorded at least ten times. The chain joins TRBV6-1 to TRBJ1-1; no firm D call. The CDR3 consists of 14 residues. The ends were cut back, 4 bases at V and 1 base at J, with 10 bases in the middle. CDR1 and CDR2 (germline): MNHNS, SASEGT. The CDR3: CASSGRNWNTEAFF. In DNA, the CDR3 is TGTGCCAGCAGTGGTAGGAACTGGAACACTGAAGCTTTCTTT.

This clonotype was detected many times. This chain connects TRBV7-9 to TRBJ2-2; D is perhaps TRBD2 (5 bases). V lost 5 bases and J lost 5, with 9 bases in between. Germline loops: CDR1 SEHNR, CDR2 FQNEAQ (reference sequence). The CDR3 has 13 amino acids. The CDR3 here is CASSLRDTGELFF. CDR3 bases: TGTGCCAGCAGCCTCCGGGATACCGGGGAGCTGTTTTTT.

This sequence joins TRBV5-1 and TRBJ2-7; 9 nucleotides align to TRBD2. Unmatched junction bases numbered 19, after V lost 1 base and J lost 5 bases. Germline V gives CDR1 SGHRS, CDR2 YFSETQ. This CDR3 has 19 amino acids. CDR3 sequence: CASSLSQRSGRSGGHEQYF. CDR3 DNA: TGCGCCAGCAGCTTGTCCCAAAGGAGCGGGAGGAGCGGGGGGCACGAGCAGTACTTC.

Only a few counts were recorded for this clonotype. This chain uses TRBV27 with TRBJ2-7; TRBD1 matches at 12 bases. CDR1 MNHEY and CDR2 SMNVEV come from the germline V gene (reference sequence). The J segment lost 2 bases and the V segment lost 5 bases, leaving 10 bases of the junction unmatched. The CDR3 loop spans 17 amino acids. CDR3: CASSPPGQGANPYEQYF. The CDR3 DNA reads as TGTGCCAGCAGTCCCCCGGGACAGGGGGCGAATCCCTACGAGCAGTACTTC.

V usage is TRBV11-2 and J usage is TRBJ2-1, with TRBD1 identical over 9 bases. CDR1 SGHAT and CDR2 FQNNGV come from the germline V gene. The CDR3 extends over 16 amino acids. With V trimmed by 5 bases and J by 7 bases, 12 bases remained unmatched. The DNA of the CDR3 is TGTGCCAGCAGCCCGTGGAACAGGGGGCAAAAGAATGAGCAGTTCTTC. Its translation: CASSPWNRGQKNEQFF.

The V gene is TRBV24-1, the J gene TRBJ2-2; D gene unclear. V lost 5 bases to trimming and J lost 3 bases, with 21 bases between them. Germline values: CDR1 KGHDR, CDR2 SFDVKD. This CDR3 contains 18 residues. In DNA, the CDR3 is TGTGCCACCAGTGCCATCCCCGTTGCTTTGGGTGACACCGGGGAGCTGTTTTTT. Protein: CATSAIPVALGDTGELFF.